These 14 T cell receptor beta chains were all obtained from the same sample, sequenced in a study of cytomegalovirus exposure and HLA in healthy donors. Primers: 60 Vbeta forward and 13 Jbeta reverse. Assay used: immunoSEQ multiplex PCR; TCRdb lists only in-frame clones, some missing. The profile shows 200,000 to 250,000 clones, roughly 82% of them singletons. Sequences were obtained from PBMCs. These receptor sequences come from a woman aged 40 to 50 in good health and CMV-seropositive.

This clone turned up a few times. The CDR3 nucleotides read TGTGCCAGCAGCAAAGGACTAGCGGACTCAGGGCAGTACTTC. Residues: CASSKGLADSGQYF. The V and J genes are TRBV5-4 and TRBJ2-7, with 10 positions matching TRBD2. The germline V gene encodes CDR1 SGHNT and CDR2 YYREEE (reference sequence). The CDR3 loop spans 14 amino acids. V lost 4 bases to trimming and J lost 9 bases; unmatched junction nucleotides: 10.

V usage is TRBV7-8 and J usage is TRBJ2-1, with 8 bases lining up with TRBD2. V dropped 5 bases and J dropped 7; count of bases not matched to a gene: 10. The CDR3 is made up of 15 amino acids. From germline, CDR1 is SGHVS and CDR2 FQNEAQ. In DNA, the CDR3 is TGTGCCAGCAGCACCCGACTAGCGCGAGGGAATGAGCAGTTCTTC. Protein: CASSTRLARGNEQFF.

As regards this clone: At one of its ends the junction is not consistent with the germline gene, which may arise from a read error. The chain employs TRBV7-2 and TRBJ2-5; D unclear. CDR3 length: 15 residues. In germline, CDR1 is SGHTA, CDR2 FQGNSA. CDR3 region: CASSLVVGEEETQYF. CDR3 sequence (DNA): TGTGCCAGCAGTTTAGTGGTGGGTGAGGAAGAGACCCAGTACTTC.

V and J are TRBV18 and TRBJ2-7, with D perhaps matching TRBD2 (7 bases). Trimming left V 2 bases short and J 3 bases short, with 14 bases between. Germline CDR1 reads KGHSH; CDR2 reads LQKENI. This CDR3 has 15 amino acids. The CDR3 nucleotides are TGTGCCAGCTCACCAGGGGCGGGGGCCGGCTACGAGCAGTACTTC. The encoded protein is CASSPGAGAGYEQYF.

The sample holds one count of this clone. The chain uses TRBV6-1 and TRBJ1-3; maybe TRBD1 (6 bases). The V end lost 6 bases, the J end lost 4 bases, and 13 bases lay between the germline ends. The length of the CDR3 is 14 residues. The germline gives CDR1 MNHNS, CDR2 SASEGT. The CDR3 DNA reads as TGTGCCAGCAGGCCCGGGACACCCGGAAACACCATATATTTT. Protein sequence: CASRPGTPGNTIYF.

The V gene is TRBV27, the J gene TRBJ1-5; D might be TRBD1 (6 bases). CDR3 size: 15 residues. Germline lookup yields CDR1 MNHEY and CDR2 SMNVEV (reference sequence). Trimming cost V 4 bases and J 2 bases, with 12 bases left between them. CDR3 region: CASSSQGLGNQPQHF. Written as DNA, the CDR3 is TGTGCCAGCAGTTCCCAGGGGTTGGGCAATCAGCCCCAGCATTTT.

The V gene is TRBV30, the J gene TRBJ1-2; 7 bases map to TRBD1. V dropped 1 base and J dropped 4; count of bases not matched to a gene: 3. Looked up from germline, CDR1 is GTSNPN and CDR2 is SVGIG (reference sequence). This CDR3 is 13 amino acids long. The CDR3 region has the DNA TGTGCCTGGAGTGCGACAGGGCTCTATGGCTACACCTTC. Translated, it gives CAWSATGLYGYTF.

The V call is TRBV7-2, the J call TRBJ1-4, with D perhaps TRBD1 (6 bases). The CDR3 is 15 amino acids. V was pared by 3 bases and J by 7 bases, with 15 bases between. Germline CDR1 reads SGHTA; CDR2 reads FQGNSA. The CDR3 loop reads CASSFSGALGEKLFF. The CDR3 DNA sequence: TGTGCCAGCAGCTTCTCAGGGGCCCTAGGTGAAAAACTGTTTTTT.

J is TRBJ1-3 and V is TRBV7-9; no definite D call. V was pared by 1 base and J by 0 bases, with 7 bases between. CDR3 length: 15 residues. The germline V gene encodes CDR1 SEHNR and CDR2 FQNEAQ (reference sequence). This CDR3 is CASSLVYGSGNTIYF. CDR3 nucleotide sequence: TGTGCCAGCAGCTTAGTGTACGGCTCTGGAAACACCATATATTTT. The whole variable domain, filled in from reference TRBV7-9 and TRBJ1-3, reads DTGVSQNPRHKITKRGQNVTFRCDPISEHNRLYWYRQTLGQGPEFLTYFQNEAQLEKSRLLSDRFSAERPKGSFSTLEIQRTEQGDSAMYLCASSLVYGSGNTIYFGEGSWLTVV.

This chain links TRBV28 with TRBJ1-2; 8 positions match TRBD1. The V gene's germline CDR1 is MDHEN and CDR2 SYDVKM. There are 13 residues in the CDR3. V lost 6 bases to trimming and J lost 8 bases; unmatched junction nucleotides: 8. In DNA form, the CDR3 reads TGTGCCAGCAGAATCCGGGACAGGATCGGCTACACCTTC. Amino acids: CASRIRDRIGYTF.

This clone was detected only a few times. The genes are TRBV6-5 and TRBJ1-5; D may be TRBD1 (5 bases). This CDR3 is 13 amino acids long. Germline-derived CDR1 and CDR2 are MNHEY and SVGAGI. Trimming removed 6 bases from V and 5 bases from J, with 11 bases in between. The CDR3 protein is CASSTTVDQPQHF. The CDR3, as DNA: TGTGCCAGCAGCACGACAGTGGATCAGCCCCAGCATTTT.

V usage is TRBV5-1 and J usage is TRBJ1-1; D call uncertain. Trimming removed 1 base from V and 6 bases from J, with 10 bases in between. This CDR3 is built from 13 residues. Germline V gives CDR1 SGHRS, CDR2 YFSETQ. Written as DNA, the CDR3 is TGCGCCAGCAGCTTGCCGACACGGTCTGAAGCTTTCTTT. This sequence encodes CASSLPTRSEAFF. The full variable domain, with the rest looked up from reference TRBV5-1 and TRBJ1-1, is KAGVTQTPRYLIKTRGQQVTLSCSPISGHRSVSWYQQTPGQGLQFLFEYFSETQRNKGNFPGRFSGRQFSNSRSEMNVSTLELGDSALYLCASSLPTRSEAFFGQGTRLTVV.

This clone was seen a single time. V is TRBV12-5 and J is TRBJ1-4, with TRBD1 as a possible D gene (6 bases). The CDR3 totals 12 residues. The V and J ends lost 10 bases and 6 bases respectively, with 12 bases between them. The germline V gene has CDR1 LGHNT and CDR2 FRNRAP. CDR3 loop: CATGARDEKLFF. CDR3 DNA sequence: TGTGCTACAGGGGCGCGGGATGAAAAACTGTTTTTT.

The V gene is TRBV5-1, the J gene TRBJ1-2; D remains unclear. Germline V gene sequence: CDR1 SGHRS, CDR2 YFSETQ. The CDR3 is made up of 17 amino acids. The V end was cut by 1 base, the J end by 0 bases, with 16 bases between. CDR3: CASSLSGRPYSNYGYTF. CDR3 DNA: TGCGCCAGCAGCTTGTCAGGCAGGCCGTACTCTAACTATGGCTACACCTTC.